This T cell receptor (beta chain) was sequenced during a study of cytomegalovirus exposure and HLA in healthy donors. 60 Vbeta and 13 Jbeta primers were used in PCR. TCRdb's table, derived via immunoSEQ multiplex PCR, lists solely in-frame clones and lacks some. The table lists roughly 150,000 clones, over 70% of them singletons. Donors were ostensibly healthy at sampling, although undocumented immune exposures were probable. Input material: PBMCs. The receptor comes from a woman aged 40 to 50 in good health and CMV-seronegative.

The CDR3 here is CATRLAGRETQYF. The CDR3 coding sequence is TGTGCCACCCGACTAGCGGGTAGAGAGACCCAGTACTTC. The chain uses TRBV2 and TRBJ2-5, with 10 bases fitting TRBD2. V trimming: 10 bases; J trimming: 4 bases; junction bases outside the gene matches: 6. Germline-derived CDR1 and CDR2 are SNHLY and FYNNEI. The CDR3 is 13 residues long.